Reported below is one TCR beta chain. This clone showed up just once. No cognate antigen has been identified for it. Base qualities were left out, and no much larger clone turns up one base away. The data belong to a study of cytomegalovirus exposure and HLA in healthy donors (dated by TCRdb to the late 2010s). Regarding the complete study: In an earlier analysis of some 550 of the donors, roughly 300 Gb of sequence data and 90 million to 120 million unique TCR beta sequences from about 179 million T cells were reported. Roughly 300 gigabases of sequencing data and 70 million to 100 million unique TCR sequences were included in an early release covering several hundred HLA-typed donors. Among the roughly 380 genotyped donors, more than 70% belonged to the genetic ancestry cluster associated with self-reported Caucasian donors. The aim of the study was to test whether cataloging public T cell receptors could identify signatures of past pathogen exposure. The study used immunosequencing to profile the T cell repertoires of approximately 650 subjects and linked those repertoires to cytomegalovirus serostatus. Besides the first cohort of 666 subjects, a separate validation cohort made up of 95 to 150 different subjects was used. To predict cytomegalovirus infection status, the study combined high-throughput TCR immunosequencing, statistical association of individual TCRs with disease status, and machine learning. A later analysis re-examined previously published TCR beta repertoires from more than 600 donors and added high-resolution HLA genotyping to investigate patterns of TCR occurrence. In the later analysis, no new phenotypic data were used to find candidate immune exposures; instead, reliance was placed on TCR beta sequences and their occurrence across donors. In an earlier analysis of a few hundred of the donors, high-throughput TCR beta sequencing was used to judge whether each TCR beta V gene segment behaved as functional or pseudogenic. Alongside the repertoire data, information on donor age, sex, ethnicity and CMV serostatus was compiled. In a later genetic analysis, genome-wide SNP genotypes for about 55% of the 666 donors were used, and that subset was treated as a discovery cohort. Every discovery cohort repertoire had been produced on one sequencing platform. Class I and class II HLA loci were covered by the typing at four-digit resolution. Typing coverage differed by locus: A, B, C, DRB1 and DQB1 were typed in roughly 620-640 donors, DQA1 in 500 to 550, DPA1 in nearly 610, and DPB1 in just under 490. A handful of DR-DQ haplotypes were handled as single units for association and clustering because linkage in the cohort was strong. Among 398 genotyped donors of the cohort, an average of roughly 230,000 unique TCR beta nucleotide sequences was sequenced per donor, of which roughly 18% were non-productive. Overall results and qualifications from the work: When HLA alleles, especially DR and DQ, strongly co-occurred, TCR associations were difficult to assign to individual alleles. Broadly in line with IMGT annotations, most TCR beta V segments showed up in productive rearrangements about 87% or about 30% of the time in an earlier analysis of about 500 of the donors. A further reported finding was that TCR beta sequences accurately predicted the HLA-A and HLA-B alleles for most subjects in the first cohort. In vitro tests confirmed that a few of the cytomegalovirus-associated TCR beta chains recognize cytomegalovirus antigens. In a later analysis, some 17,000 TCR beta sequences were associated with specific HLA alleles at a false discovery rate of 0.05. Presence/absence analyses assumed roughly uniform sequencing depth across donors, an assumption that may not hold. In a later genetic analysis, fewer N-insertions in productive TCRs were reported among donors in an Asian-associated ancestry cluster than the approximately 630-donor mean. Linkage disequilibrium might explain the correlated functional status among segregating V segments, but an unknown experimental factor could not be excluded. In both the original and validation cohorts, the classifier was reported to diagnose cytomegalovirus status with high specificity and sensitivity. Immune exposure information for the cohort was limited to CMV serostatus. Most CMV-associated TCR beta chains appeared to be HLA-restricted in a later analysis, and the HLA associations seemed to be driven largely by CMV exposure. A group of highly shared sequence variants was considered likely to be a technical artifact of the sequencing pipeline. Only TCR beta chains were sequenced in this cohort, and the absence of alpha or paired-chain data limited detectable features. An association between a missense DCLRE1C variant and V-gene and J-gene trimming of TCR beta chains was found in a later genetic analysis and replicated in an independent cohort. Most TCR sequences were observed very rarely across donors, whereas some public TCRs were present in many individuals. Several of the top co-occurrence clusters appeared to be linked to parvovirus B19, influenza, CMV and Epstein-Barr virus, according to a later analysis. The 87-base-pair reads could not distinguish some IMGT-functional V segments, including TRBV6-2 and TRBV6-3, so those segments were excluded. A later analysis found that HLA-associated TCR beta chains were more clonally expanded and had lower generation probabilities than equally common non-associated chains. According to a later analysis, TCR association rates differed among HLA loci, with DRB1 alleles showing the most associated TCRs and HLA-C alleles showing the fewest. The study gave a list of 150 to 200 TCR beta chains associated with cytomegalovirus. Because HLA typing was unavailable for some donors at each locus, only the typed subset was used in association tests. According to the authors, the approach could potentially be generalized to other disease states and immunological phenotypes. The earlier analysis of some 540 of the donors excluded roughly 17 rarely observed V segments, including chromosome 9 orphons, because counts were too low.

The library was produced with the immunoSEQ multiplex PCR assay. For the multiplex PCR, a mixture combining 60 forward primers for TCR Vbeta segments and 13 reverse primers for TCR Jbeta segments was used. The CDR3 region of rearranged TCR beta genes was amplified from genomic DNA by a multiplex PCR assay. The Illumina HiSeq System was used to sequence the amplified TCR beta libraries as 87-base-pair reads. The source study handled its data this way. Across the roughly 640 repertoires, a later analysis counted roughly 77 million unique TCR beta chains, roughly 11 million of which were shared by at least two donors. Raw reads were error-corrected and collapsed into unique sequences by a nearest-neighbor algorithm in which closely related sequences were merged to remove PCR and sequencing errors. V, D and J gene segments were assigned by aligning CDR3 sequences to IMGT reference sequences. For a sequence to be retained, at least a six-nucleotide match to both a V gene segment and a J gene segment was required. A rearrangement counted as productive if the CDR3 had no stop codons and remained in frame with V and J, and every other rearrangement counted as non-productive. Following IMGT convention, CDR3 was defined as the stretch from the second conserved V-encoded cysteine to the conserved J-encoded phenylalanine. The earlier analysis of roughly 590 of the donors excluded any sequence lacking an unambiguous match to a single V gene segment. An earlier analysis of 587 of the donors classified V segments as functional when productive rearrangements were above 56.7% and as segregating when the standard deviation between donors was above 5%. To diagnose cytomegalovirus status from the catalog of TCR beta chain sequences, a statistical classification framework was built. In a later analysis, V and J genes were assigned by comparing TCR nucleotide sequences against IMGT/GENE-DB human TR gene sequences. In a later analysis, CDR3 sequences and most-parsimonious VDJ recombination scenarios were assigned using the TCRdist pipeline. In a later analysis, each TCR beta chain was defined by its CDR3 amino acid sequence together with its V-gene family, and reads lacking a unique V-gene family were excluded. To address suspected cross-contamination and a sequencing artifact, a later analysis removed over 500 highly shared, low-generation-probability nucleotide sequences. In a later analysis, a clonal expansion index was calculated for each public chain from normalized within-repertoire ranks of inferred template counts. In a later analysis, generation probabilities were computed using a VDJ recombination model fitted to out-of-frame rearrangements, and the results were checked against IGoR. In a later analysis, hypergeometric tests were used to score TCR-TCR, TCR-HLA and TCR-CMV co-occurrence, with a repertoire-size bias correction applied to TCR pairs. In a later analysis, false discovery rates were estimated by permuting HLA or CMV assignments 20 times. A later analysis grouped co-occurring TCRs with DBSCAN, adding TCRdist sequence similarity when clustering within HLA-allele-positive subsets. Repertoires with fewer than 30,000 or more than 120,000 public chains, plus five repertoires with anomalous nucleotide sharing, were excluded from co-occurrence clustering. TCRdb took this table from immuneACCESS and kept in-frame rearrangements with V and J called. Such tables lack part of the clones; where checked against another copy, unresolved V genes explain under half of the gap, and the rest is unexplained. D and trimming were read from the DNA, whereas the V and J calls and clone size are those reported in that table. The sample contains fewer than 200,000 clones, roughly 85% of them found a single time. The ten top clones hold under 0.9% of the sample.

The cohort consisted of some 730 healthy bone marrow donors. At the time of sampling, all cohort members were nominally healthy, though unrecorded immune exposures were likely present. The donor was CMV seronegative and belonged to the group of 352 seronegative cohort members. Every donor gave a peripheral blood sample, and the peripheral blood mononuclear cells from that sample were used for TCR beta sequencing. Genomic DNA was extracted from the blood cell samples with the Qiagen DNeasy Blood Extraction Kit. CDR1 and CDR2, looked up from the germline V gene (reference sequence), are LNHDA and SQIVND. V is clipped by 5 bases and J by 6 bases, and the sequence between their germline boundaries is 7 bases long. The cysteine opens and the phenylalanine closes a CDR3 of 11 amino acids. The DNA shown is the 33-base CDR3, in frame from base 1.

The sequence came from a woman aged 35 to 49 in good health and CMV-seronegative. Source material: PBMCs. The chain employs TRBV19 and TRBJ1-1; the D gene is unclear. The CDR3 loop reads CASSWRAEAFF. The nucleotide sequence is TGTGCCAGTAGTTGGAGGGCTGAAGCTTTCTTT.